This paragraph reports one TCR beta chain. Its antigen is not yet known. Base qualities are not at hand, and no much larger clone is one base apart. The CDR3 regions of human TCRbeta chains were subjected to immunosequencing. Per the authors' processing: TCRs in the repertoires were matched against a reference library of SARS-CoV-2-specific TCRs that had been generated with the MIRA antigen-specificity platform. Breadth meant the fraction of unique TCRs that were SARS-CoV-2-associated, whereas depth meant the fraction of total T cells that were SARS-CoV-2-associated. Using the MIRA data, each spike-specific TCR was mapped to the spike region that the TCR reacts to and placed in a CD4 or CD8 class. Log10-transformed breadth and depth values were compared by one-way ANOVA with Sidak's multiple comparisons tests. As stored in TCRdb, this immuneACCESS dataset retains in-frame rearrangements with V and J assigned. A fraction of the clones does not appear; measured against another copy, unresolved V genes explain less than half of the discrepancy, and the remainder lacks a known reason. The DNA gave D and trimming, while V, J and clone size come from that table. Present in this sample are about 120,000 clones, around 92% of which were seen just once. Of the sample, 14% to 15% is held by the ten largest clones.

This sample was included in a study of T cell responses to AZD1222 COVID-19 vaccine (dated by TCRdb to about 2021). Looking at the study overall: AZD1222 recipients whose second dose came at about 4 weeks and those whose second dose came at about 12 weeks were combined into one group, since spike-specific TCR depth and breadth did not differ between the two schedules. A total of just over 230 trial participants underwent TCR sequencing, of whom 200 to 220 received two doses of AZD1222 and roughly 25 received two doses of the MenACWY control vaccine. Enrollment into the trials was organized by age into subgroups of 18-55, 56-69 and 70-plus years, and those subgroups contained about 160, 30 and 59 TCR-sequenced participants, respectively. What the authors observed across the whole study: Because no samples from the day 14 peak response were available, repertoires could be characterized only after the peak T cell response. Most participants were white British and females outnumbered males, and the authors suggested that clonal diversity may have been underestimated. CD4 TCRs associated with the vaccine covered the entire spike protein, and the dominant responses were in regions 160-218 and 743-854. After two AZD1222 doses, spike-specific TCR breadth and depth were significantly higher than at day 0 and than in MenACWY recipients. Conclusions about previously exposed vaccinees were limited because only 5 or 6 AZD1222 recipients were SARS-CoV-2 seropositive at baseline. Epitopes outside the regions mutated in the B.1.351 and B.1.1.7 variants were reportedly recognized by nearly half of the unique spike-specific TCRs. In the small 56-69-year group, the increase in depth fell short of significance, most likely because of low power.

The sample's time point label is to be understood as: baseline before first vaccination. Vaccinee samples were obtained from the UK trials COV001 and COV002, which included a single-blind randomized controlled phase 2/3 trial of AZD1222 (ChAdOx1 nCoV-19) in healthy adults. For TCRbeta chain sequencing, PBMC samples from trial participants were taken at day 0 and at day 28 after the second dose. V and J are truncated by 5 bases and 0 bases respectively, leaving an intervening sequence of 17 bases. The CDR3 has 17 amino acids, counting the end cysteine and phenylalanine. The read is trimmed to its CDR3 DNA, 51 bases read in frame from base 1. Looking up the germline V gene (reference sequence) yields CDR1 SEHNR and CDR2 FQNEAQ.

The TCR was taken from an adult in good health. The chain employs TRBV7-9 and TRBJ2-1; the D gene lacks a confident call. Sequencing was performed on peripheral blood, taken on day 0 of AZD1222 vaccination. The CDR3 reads CASSLSQLGSSYNEQFF. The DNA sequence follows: TGTGCCAGCAGCCTGTCACAATTGGGTAGCTCCTACAATGAGCAGTTCTTC. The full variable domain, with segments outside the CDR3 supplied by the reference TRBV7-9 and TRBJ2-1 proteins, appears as DTGVSQNPRHKITKRGQNVTFRCDPISEHNRLYWYRQTLGQGPEFLTYFQNEAQLEKSRLLSDRFSAERPKGSFSTLEIQRTEQGDSAMYLCASSLSQLGSSYNEQFFGPGTRLTVL.